This TCR beta chain was captured by sequencing in a study of shared clonotypes between healthy human individuals. The protocol was immunoSEQ multiplex PCR, while the TCRdb copy is restricted to in-frame clones and leaves out a portion. Of 1.6 million or so clones in the sample, around 98.5% were seen once. As for this clone: Its target is not known.

Study observations and caveats: Incompleteness in sorted-subset sequencing, despite large depth, was shown by rarefaction.

In germline, CDR1 is LNHDA, CDR2 SQIVND (reference sequence). Trimming removed 5 bases from V and 0 bases from J, with 13 bases in between. This CDR3 has 15 residues. V usage is TRBV19 and J usage is TRBJ1-1; D not certain. Sequenced material: naive CD4+ T cells sorted from blood. Regarding subset: CD45RA+ positively selected. The TCR sequence derives from a man aged 25 to 40 in good health. CDR3: CASSRRPLMNTEAFF. In DNA, the CDR3 is TGTGCCAGTAGTCGGAGGCCGCTCATGAACACTGAAGCTTTCTTT.